The 26 T cell receptor beta chains listed next were all sequenced from one sample in a study of early T cells in non-severe SARS-CoV-2 infection. TCRdb re-analysed the 5' RACE reads in MiXCR, keeping a single row per CDR3 protein. The sample records roughly 46,000 distinct CDR3 sequences, about 7% being singletons. Sequenced sample: whole blood. The receptor set was obtained from an adult who was a healthcare worker with PCR-confirmed SARS-CoV-2 infection or an uninfected control (not recorded which).

This rearrangement joins TRBV7-9 to TRBJ2-4; D perhaps matches TRBD2 (6 bases). Germline V gene lookup returns CDR1 SEHNR and CDR2 FQNEAQ (reference sequence). V was pared by 1 base and J by 3 bases, with 10 bases between. The CDR3 sequence is 15 residues long. For the CDR3, the DNA is TGTGCCAGCAGCTTAGTTCGGGGACTCAAAAACATTCAGTACTTC. This codes for CASSLVRGLKNIQYF.

This clonotype was counted between two and nine times. Possible read error: a much larger clone is one base away. V and J are TRBV4-1 and TRBJ2-7; 8 bases are shared with TRBD1. The junction had 9 bases not matched to a gene; V was cut back by 3 bases and J by 2 bases. The V gene's germline CDR1 is MGHRA and CDR2 YSYEKL. The CDR3 consists of 16 residues. The CDR3 loop reads CASSHDAGGITYEQYF. The CDR3 coding sequence is TGCGCCAGCAGCCATGATGCAGGGGGCATAACCTACGAGCAGTACTTC.

The rearrangement uses TRBV5-5 and TRBJ2-7; possibly TRBD2 for D (5 bases). CDR3 length: 15 residues. Germline lookup yields CDR1 SGHKS and CDR2 YYEKEE (reference sequence). Trimming cost V 4 bases and J 9 bases, with 23 bases left between them. The CDR3, as DNA: TGTGCCAGCAGCAGCCCGGTCGGGCAGGCGGGTGTGCAGTACTTC. Its translation is CASSSPVGQAGVQYF.

In its sample, this clonotype was seen many times. This rearrangement joins TRBV10-3 to TRBJ1-5; TRBD1 agrees at 11 bases. Germline values: CDR1 ENHRY, CDR2 SYGVKD. The junction had 1 base not matched to a gene; V was cut back by 0 bases and J by 6 bases. This CDR3 contains 15 residues. The CDR3 DNA follows: TGTGCCATCAGTGAGTCTGGGACAGGGGGTCAGCCCCAGCATTTT. Its protein product is CAISESGTGGQPQHF.

This clonotype was counted many times. This chain connects TRBV11-2 to TRBJ2-6, with D tentatively TRBD1 or TRBD2 (5 bases each). Looked up from germline, CDR1 is SGHAT and CDR2 is FQNNGV. This CDR3 is built from 16 residues. V was clipped by 8 bases and J by 1 base, with 15 bases between them. CDR3 sequence reads: CASPSGQESGANVLTF. The CDR3 DNA reads TGTGCCAGCCCCTCGGGGCAGGAATCTGGGGCCAACGTCCTGACTTTC. Full variable domain (outside the CDR3, taken from reference TRBV11-2 and TRBJ2-6): EAGVAQSPRYKIIEKRQSVAFWCNPISGHATLYWYQQILGQGPKLLIQFQNNGVVDDSQLPKDRFSAERLKGVDSTLKIQPAKLEDSAVYLCASPSGQESGANVLTFGAGSRLTVL.

The J gene is TRBJ2-3, the V gene TRBV7-8; 10 bases match TRBD2. This CDR3 spans 15 amino acids. The germline gives CDR1 SGHVS, CDR2 FQNEAQ. V trimming: 5 bases; J trimming: 3 bases; junction bases outside the gene matches: 5. As DNA, the CDR3 is TGTGCCAGCAGCCTACTAGCGGGGCTGACAGATACGCAGTATTTT. Protein product: CASSLLAGLTDTQYF.

This clonotype was observed many times. The chain uses TRBV7-9 and TRBJ1-2; D unclear. CDR1 and CDR2 from the germline V gene are SEHNR and FQNEAQ (reference sequence). The CDR3 runs to 13 residues. V was pared by 0 bases and J by 6 bases, with 8 bases between. The CDR3 protein is CASSLAREDGYTF. The CDR3 DNA reads as TGTGCCAGCAGCTTAGCGAGGGAGGATGGCTACACCTTC. Complete variable domain (other parts from reference TRBV7-9 and TRBJ1-2): DTGVSQNPRHKITKRGQNVTFRCDPISEHNRLYWYRQTLGQGPEFLTYFQNEAQLEKSRLLSDRFSAERPKGSFSTLEIQRTEQGDSAMYLCASSLAREDGYTFGSGTRLTVV.

This clonotype has just a few counts. The CDR3 nucleotides are TGTGCCAGCAGCTTAGCGCCAGATAGCTATGGCTACACCTTC. Translation: CASSLAPDSYGYTF. V gene TRBV7-2 combines with J gene TRBJ1-2; D is unresolved. The CDR3 extends over 14 amino acids. Germline values: CDR1 SGHTA, CDR2 FQGNSA. The V end lost 0 bases, the J end lost 4 bases, and 9 bases lay between the germline ends.

This clonotype was observed at least ten times. The J gene is TRBJ2-1, the V gene TRBV7-8, with 7 nucleotides matching TRBD1. Looked up from germline, CDR1 is SGHVS and CDR2 is FQNEAQ. V lost 1 base to trimming and J lost 1 base; unmatched junction nucleotides: 1. This CDR3 spans 15 amino acids. For the CDR3, the DNA is TGTGCCAGCAGCTTAGAGGGGGCATCCTACAATGAGCAGTTCTTC. This sequence encodes CASSLEGASYNEQFF.

The J gene is TRBJ2-2, the V gene TRBV29-1; 8 bases fit TRBD1. Germline CDR1 and CDR2: SQVTM and ANQGSEA. The CDR3 consists of 15 residues. Trimming removed 0 bases from V and 0 bases from J; junction bases left unmatched: 0. This CDR3 is CSVEDRGPNTGELFF. The CDR3 DNA reads TGCAGCGTTGAAGACAGGGGGCCGAACACCGGGGAGCTGTTTTTT.

This clonotype was seen a handful of times. Sequence at one end of the junction differs from germline and may be a read error. V is TRBV7-7 and J is TRBJ2-5; D possibly corresponds to TRBD1 (6 bases). The CDR3 totals 13 residues. The germline V gene has CDR1 SSHAT and CDR2 FNYEAQ (reference sequence). Written as DNA, the CDR3 is TGTGCTAGCAGCCTGGACAGACTACGGACCCAGTACTTC. The encoded protein is CASSLDRLRTQYF.

This clonotype was recorded many times. This chain joins TRBV15 and TRBJ2-3, with D uncertain. CDR1 is LNHNV and CDR2 is YYDKDF in the germline V gene (reference sequence). Trimming took off 0 bases at V and 2 bases at J, with 12 bases between the two ends. The CDR3 is 16 residues long. The CDR3 is CATSRDQNVDTDTQYF. The CDR3 DNA follows: TGTGCCACCAGCAGAGATCAAAACGTAGACACAGATACGCAGTATTTT. Full variable domain (missing parts from reference TRBV15 and TRBJ2-3): DAMVIQNPRYQVTQFGKPVTLSCSQTLNHNVMYWYQQKSSQAPKLLFHYYDKDFNNEADTPDNFQSRRPNTSFCFLDIRSPGLGDTAMYLCATSRDQNVDTDTQYFGPGTRLTVL.

With regard to this clonotype: A read error may be the cause here, since a much bigger clone is one base away. The CDR3 end shows no conserved phenylalanine or tryptophan, and so a read error is likely. The V gene is TRBV14, the J gene TRBJ2-5, with 11 nucleotides matching TRBD1. The CDR3 is 15 residues long. CDR1 and CDR2 from the germline V gene are SGHDN and FVKESK. The V segment lost 2 bases and the J segment 6 bases; nucleotides outside the gene matches: 5. The chain's CDR3 is CASSQRTGGEKTQYS. CDR3 nucleotides: TGTGCCAGCAGCCAAAGGACAGGGGGCGAAAAGACCCAGTACTCC.

The chain carries TRBV30 and TRBJ2-7; tentative D call: TRBD2 (6 bases). CDR3 length equals 14 residues. V lost 3 bases, J lost 2 bases, and 14 bases lay in between. The V gene's germline CDR1 is GTSNPN and CDR2 SVGIG (reference sequence). CDR3 in amino acids: CAWRGEDYTYEQYF. In DNA form, the CDR3 reads TGTGCCTGGAGGGGAGAGGACTACACCTACGAGCAGTACTTC.

J is TRBJ1-1 and V is TRBV5-1; D gene uncertain. CDR3 size: 12 residues. Germline V gene lookup returns CDR1 SGHRS and CDR2 YFSETQ. The V end lost 6 bases, the J end lost 1 base, and 7 bases lay between the germline ends. The CDR3 protein is CASKISNTEAFF. The CDR3 DNA is TGCGCCAGCAAGATTTCGAACACTGAAGCTTTCTTT.

Ten or more counts support this clonotype. V gene TRBV4-2 combines with J gene TRBJ2-1; 10 bases align to TRBD2. The CDR3 runs to 16 residues. Trimming took 4 bases from V and 4 from J; bases not matched to a gene: 7. In germline, CDR1 is LGHNA, CDR2 YNFKEQ. For the CDR3, the DNA is TGTGCCAGCAGCCCCCGGGCTAGCGGGGGTTACAATGAGCAGTTCTTC. This translates into CASSPRASGGYNEQFF.

This rearrangement joins TRBV6-5 to TRBJ2-7; D possibly corresponds to TRBD1 (6 bases). CDR3 size: 14 residues. The V end lost 6 bases, the J end lost 1 base, and 13 bases lay between the germline ends. Germline lookup yields CDR1 MNHEY and CDR2 SVGAGI. The DNA for the CDR3 is TGTGCCAGCAGGTCCACAGGGTTGTCCTACGAGCAGTACTTC. Translation gives CASRSTGLSYEQYF.

The table lists this clonotype with a few counts. This rearrangement joins TRBV5-4 to TRBJ2-5; the D gene is possibly TRBD1 (6 bases). V lost 4 bases to trimming and J lost 4 bases, with 11 bases between them. Germline lookup yields CDR1 SGHNT and CDR2 YYREEE (reference sequence). This CDR3 comprises 13 residues. The CDR3 DNA reads TGTGCCAGCAGCATCACAGGGAGAGAGACCCAGTACTTC. This encodes CASSITGRETQYF.

This clonotype was counted at least ten times. The CDR3 nucleotides are TGTGCCAGCAGTTTAGCGACAGGCAATGAGCAGTTCTTC. Translation: CASSLATGNEQFF. The chain recombines TRBV6-2 or TRBV6-3 with TRBJ2-1; D is perhaps TRBD1 (6 bases). V was shortened by 4 bases and J by 6 bases, with 10 bases between the two germline ends. The CDR3 runs 13 residues. Germline lookup yields CDR1 MNHEY and CDR2 SVGEGT.

This clonotype was recorded at least ten times. The V and J genes are TRBV6-2 or TRBV6-3 and TRBJ2-7, with 7 bases identical to TRBD1. CDR1 MNHEY and CDR2 SVGEGT come from the germline V gene. V lost 4 bases, J lost 3 bases, and 9 bases stayed unmatched. The CDR3 totals 15 residues. CDR3 residues: CASSSTRQGNYEQYF. CDR3 in DNA: TGTGCCAGCAGTTCTACTCGACAGGGAAACTACGAGCAGTACTTC.

This sequence joins TRBV19 and TRBJ1-5; D call uncertain. V was trimmed by 0 bases and J by 0 bases, leaving 9 bases between them. The CDR3 is 16 amino acids. Germline V gene lookup returns CDR1 LNHDA and CDR2 SQIVND (reference sequence). The CDR3 is CASSIDLATSNQPQHF. The CDR3 DNA follows: TGTGCCAGTAGTATAGATCTCGCAACTAGCAATCAGCCCCAGCATTTT. The full variable domain, completed using reference TRBV19 and TRBJ1-5, is DGGITQSPKYLFRKEGQNVTLSCEQNLNHDAMYWYRQDPGQGLRLIYYSQIVNDFQKGDIAEGYSVSREKKESFPLTVTSAQKNPTAFYLCASSIDLATSNQPQHFGDGTRLSIL.

There are a few counts of this clonotype. V usage is TRBV5-4 and J usage is TRBJ2-4; 10 positions match TRBD2. The CDR3 extends over 18 amino acids. V dropped 2 bases and J dropped 4; count of bases not matched to a gene: 12. Germline V gene data show CDR1 as SGHNT and CDR2 as YYREEE (reference sequence). The DNA for the CDR3 is TGTGCCAGCAGCTTTGGGCTAGCGGGGGAATCGACAAAAAACATTCAGTACTTC. Its protein is CASSFGLAGESTKNIQYF.

The chain links TRBV30 to TRBJ2-7; the match to TRBD1 covers 7 bases. The germline V gene encodes CDR1 GTSNPN and CDR2 SVGIG (reference sequence). V shed 0 bases, J shed 3 bases, and the junction held 2 bases outside the gene matches. The CDR3 spans 13 residues. This chain's CDR3 is CAWSVNRGYEQYF. The CDR3 DNA sequence: TGTGCCTGGAGTGTGAACAGGGGCTACGAGCAGTACTTC.

This clonotype was picked up many times. This chain uses TRBV15 with TRBJ1-1; D gene uncertain. V lost 1 base, J lost 4 bases, and 10 bases lay in between. The CDR3 totals 14 residues. Germline CDR1 reads LNHNV; CDR2 reads YYDKDF (reference sequence). The DNA for the CDR3 is TGTGCCACCAGCAGAGGGGCCCCAGGCACTGAAGCTTTCTTT. Translated: CATSRGAPGTEAFF. Full variable domain (remainder filled in from reference TRBV15 and TRBJ1-1): DAMVIQNPRYQVTQFGKPVTLSCSQTLNHNVMYWYQQKSSQAPKLLFHYYDKDFNNEADTPDNFQSRRPNTSFCFLDIRSPGLGDTAMYLCATSRGAPGTEAFFGQGTRLTVV.

This clonotype has ten or more counts. The genes are TRBV3-1 and TRBJ2-5; the D is unclear. Germline CDR1 and CDR2: LGHDT and YNNKEL (reference sequence). The CDR3 extends over 12 amino acids. Deletions cut 4 bases from V and 5 bases from J, with 8 bases between. CDR3 bases: TGTGCCAGCAGCCCCAACATGGAGACCCAGTACTTC. Its protein is CASSPNMETQYF.

Comments on this clonotype: A much larger clone lies a single base off, so this may be a read error. J is TRBJ2-3 and V is TRBV5-4, with TRBD2 matching over 12 bases. Germline CDR1 reads SGHNT; CDR2 reads YYREEE (reference sequence). This CDR3 region has 18 residues. After removal of 1 base from V and 1 base from J, the junction contained 7 bases not matched to a gene. As DNA, the CDR3 is TGTGCCAGCAGCTTGAGTCTAGCGGGGGGGGCCCGCACAGATACGCAGTATTTT. Translating it yields CASSLSLAGGARTDTQYF. The full variable domain, completed using reference TRBV5-4 and TRBJ2-3, is ETGVTQSPTHLIKTRGQQVTLRCSSQSGHNTVSWYQQALGQGPQFIFQYYREEENGRGNFPPRFSGLQFPNYSSELNVNALELDDSALYLCASSLSLAGGARTDTQYFGPGTRLTVL.